The sequence of this TCR beta chain was determined in a study of cytomegalovirus exposure and HLA in healthy donors. Findings and caveats of the study: Upon later analysis, HLA-associated TCR beta chains proved more clonally expanded than other, equally common chains.

The PCR employed 60 Vbeta primers together with 13 Jbeta primers. The repertoire was sequenced with immunoSEQ multiplex PCR; TCRdb's copy has only in-frame clones and lacks some. The sample has 170,000 or so clones, 75% to 90% seen once. Germline loops: CDR1 LNHDA, CDR2 SQIVND (reference sequence). This CDR3 is built from 13 residues. V shed 6 bases and J shed 5 bases, with 13 bases lying between them. Note on this clone: Antigen: not known.

The chain couples TRBV19 to TRBJ1-1, with a weak D call TRBD1 (6 bases). The TCR comes from a boy aged 5-17 years in good health and CMV-seronegative. Sequenced: PBMCs. As DNA, the CDR3 is TGTGCCAGTAGGAGGGGGGGTGGGACTGAAGCTTTCTTT. It is translated as CASRRGGGTEAFF.